The TCR beta chain described here comes from a study of blood T cell repertoires in COVID-19. Study overall: Samples representing acute and convalescent COVID-19 were sourced from the United States, Italy and Spain. PBMCs, B-cell-depleted T cells, or T cells were the source of the cDNA or gDNA that made up the material.

This CDR3 is 13 amino acids long. V lost 3 bases and J 4 bases, leaving 8 bases between the germline ends. Germline-derived CDR1 and CDR2 are SGHNT and YENEEA. Per the original data handling: Nucleated cell number was recorded as an estimate derived from reference gene primer amplification. Repertoires were generated with immunoSEQ multiplex PCR, while TCRdb's copy carries only in-frame clones and drops some. The V and J calls and clone size come from that table; D and trimming were worked out from the DNA. The table shows around 140,000 clones, with roughly 86% occurring only once. The chain is built from TRBV11-3 and TRBJ2-3; no clear D gene. This sequence was found in a woman between 50 and 59 years old with acute or convalescent COVID-19. Sequenced: peripheral blood. The CDR3 loop reads CASSLLSADTQYF. The CDR3 DNA sequence: TGTGCCAGCAGCTTGTTATCGGCAGATACGCAGTATTTT.